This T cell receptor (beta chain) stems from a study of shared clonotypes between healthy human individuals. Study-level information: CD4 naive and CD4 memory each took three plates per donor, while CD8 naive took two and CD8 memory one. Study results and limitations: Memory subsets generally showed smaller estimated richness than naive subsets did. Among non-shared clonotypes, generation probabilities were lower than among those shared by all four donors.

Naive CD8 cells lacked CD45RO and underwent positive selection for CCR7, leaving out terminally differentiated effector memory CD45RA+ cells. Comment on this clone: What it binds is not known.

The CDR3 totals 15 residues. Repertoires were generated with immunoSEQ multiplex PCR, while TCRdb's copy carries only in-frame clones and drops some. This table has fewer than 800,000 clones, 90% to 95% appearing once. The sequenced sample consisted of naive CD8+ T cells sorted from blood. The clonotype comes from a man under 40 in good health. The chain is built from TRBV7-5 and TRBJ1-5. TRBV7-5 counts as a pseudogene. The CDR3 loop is CVRSLRFNSNQPQHF. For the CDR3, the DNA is TGTGTCAGAAGCCTACGCTTTAATAGCAATCAGCCCCAGCATTTT.